The 15 T cell receptor beta chains below all came from one sample that was sequenced in a study of blood T cell repertoires in COVID-19. Using immunoSEQ multiplex PCR, the repertoire was profiled, and TCRdb retains in-frame clones only, with some absent. The table has 250,000 to 300,000 clones, roughly 90% seen once. The sequencing input was PBMCs or T cells enriched from blood (not recorded which). These receptor sequences come from a woman in her thirties or forties with acute COVID-19.

The genes are TRBV5-1 and TRBJ2-1; the D is unclear. The V gene's germline CDR1 is SGHRS and CDR2 YFSETQ. V was trimmed by 1 base and J by 0 bases, leaving 8 bases between them. This CDR3 region has 15 residues. The CDR3 reads CASSLTGHSYNEQFF. Here the CDR3 DNA reads TGCGCCAGCAGCTTGACGGGTCACTCCTACAATGAGCAGTTCTTC.

The chain recombines TRBV5-5 with TRBJ2-2; D may be TRBD2 (7 bases). V lost 7 bases to trimming and J lost 0 bases, with 13 bases between them. The germline CDR1 and CDR2 sequences are SGHKS and YYEKEE (reference sequence). This CDR3 is built from 15 residues. The CDR3 nucleotides are TGTGCCAGCGGTCGGGGGGCACCGAACACCGGGGAGCTGTTTTTT. Translation: CASGRGAPNTGELFF.

This chain joins TRBV10-3 and TRBJ1-1; 9 positions match TRBD1. V shed 3 bases and J 10 bases; nucleotides not matched to a gene: 9. In germline, CDR1 is ENHRY, CDR2 SYGVKD. CDR3 length: 14 residues. The CDR3 sequence is CAISDRDREPSAFF. The CDR3, as DNA: TGTGCCATCAGTGACCGGGACAGGGAGCCCTCAGCTTTCTTT.

This clone was counted a single time. This chain uses TRBV7-9 with TRBJ1-2; 7 positions match TRBD1. The V gene end was trimmed by 5 bases and the J gene end by 4 bases; junction bases not matched to a gene: 7. Germline-derived CDR1 and CDR2 are SEHNR and FQNEAQ (reference sequence). The CDR3 is 14 amino acids. The CDR3 coding sequence is TGTGCCAGCAGCCCGGGACAGACGGGCTATGGCTACACCTTC. This translates into CASSPGQTGYGYTF.

This clone has a single count. This sequence joins TRBV28 and TRBJ2-3; a possible D gene is TRBD2 (7 bases). The V end lost 2 bases, the J end lost 2 bases, and 14 bases lay between the germline ends. The CDR3 contains 16 residues. Germline V gene sequence: CDR1 MDHEN, CDR2 SYDVKM. The CDR3 sequence is CASSLLIGGVTDTQYF. The CDR3 nucleotides read TGTGCCAGCAGTTTACTAATAGGGGGGGTCACAGATACGCAGTATTTT.

This rearrangement joins TRBV6-1 to TRBJ2-4; 7 positions match TRBD1. The CDR3 is made up of 19 amino acids. Trimming removed 2 bases from V and 0 bases from J; junction bases left unmatched: 13. Germline V lookup: CDR1 MNHNS, CDR2 SASEGT. Here the CDR3 reads CASSEPPGQRGIAKNIQYF. The CDR3 nucleotides are TGTGCCAGCAGTGAACCCCCGGGACAGCGAGGGATAGCCAAAAACATTCAGTACTTC.

The V and J genes are TRBV30 and TRBJ2-2, with 9 positions matching TRBD2. V trimming: 8 bases; J trimming: 0 bases; junction bases outside the gene matches: 13. Germline CDR1 GTSNPN, CDR2 SVGIG (reference sequence). CDR3 length equals 17 residues. DNA of the CDR3: TGTGCCCACGGTGGAGCTAGCGGGGTACCGAACACCGGGGAGCTGTTTTTT. This gives the protein CAHGGASGVPNTGELFF.

The V and J genes are TRBV19 and TRBJ2-7; tentative D call: TRBD2 (5 bases). This CDR3 comprises 13 residues. Looked up from germline, CDR1 is LNHDA and CDR2 is SQIVND (reference sequence). The V and J ends lost 3 bases and 3 bases respectively, with 9 bases between them. Written as DNA, the CDR3 is TGTGCCAGTAGTATGGGCCGGGACTACGAGCAGTACTTC. Residues: CASSMGRDYEQYF.

The chain carries TRBV7-2 and TRBJ1-1, with D maybe TRBD1 (6 bases). Trimming stripped 3 bases from V and 4 bases from J, with 15 bases between. The CDR3 runs to 15 residues. The germline CDR1 and CDR2 sequences are SGHTA and FQGNSA. Written as DNA, the CDR3 is TGTGCCAGCAGCTTTTCCCAGGGGATAGGCACTGAAGCTTTCTTT. It yields the protein CASSFSQGIGTEAFF.

This chain links TRBV6-5 with TRBJ2-5; TRBD1 agrees at 7 bases. The length of the CDR3 is 15 residues. V lost 4 bases to trimming and J lost 1 base; unmatched junction nucleotides: 6. From germline, CDR1 is MNHEY and CDR2 SVGAGI. In nucleotides, the CDR3 is TGTGCCAGCAGTTCACCCACAGGGGCCCAAGAGACCCAGTACTTC. Encoded protein: CASSSPTGAQETQYF.

This chain links TRBV5-1 with TRBJ2-2; 8 bases are a match to TRBD2. Germline V lookup: CDR1 SGHRS, CDR2 YFSETQ. V lost 4 bases, J lost 7 bases, and 12 bases stayed unmatched. The CDR3 is made up of 16 amino acids. CDR3 protein: CASSPGTSQFGGELFF. The CDR3 DNA sequence: TGCGCCAGCAGCCCCGGGACTAGTCAATTTGGCGGGGAGCTGTTTTTT.

This chain uses TRBV14 with TRBJ2-1, with a possible D match to TRBD2 (7 bases). The CDR3 consists of 14 residues. The germline V gene has CDR1 SGHDN and CDR2 FVKESK. V was trimmed by 1 base and J by 12 bases, leaving 16 bases between them. CDR3 protein: CASSQAGGQTRQFF. The DNA for the CDR3 is TGTGCCAGCAGCCAAGCGGGGGGCCAAACGCGGCAGTTCTTC.

For this clone: Additional DNA sequences in this sample encode the identical CDR3. The chain carries TRBV5-1 and TRBJ2-5; 8 bases fit TRBD2. J lost 2 bases, V lost 6 bases, and 6 bases had no gene match. The germline CDR1 and CDR2 sequences are SGHRS and YFSETQ. The CDR3 is 14 amino acids. The CDR3 nucleotides are TGCGCCAGCAACTCGGGGGGGCTTCAAGAGACCCAGTACTTC. The encoded protein is CASNSGGLQETQYF.

The chain employs TRBV5-8 and TRBJ2-7, with TRBD1 as a possible D gene (6 bases). The V end lost 4 bases, the J end lost 3 bases, and 14 bases lay between the germline ends. The CDR3 is made up of 14 amino acids. Germline CDR1 and CDR2: SGHTS and YDEGEE. The DNA for the CDR3 is TGTGCCAGCAGCCCCGGACAGTATCACTACGAGCAGTACTTC. It specifies CASSPGQYHYEQYF.

The V and J genes are TRBV4-1 and TRBJ2-3; 7 bases agree with TRBD2. Germline loops: CDR1 MGHRA, CDR2 YSYEKL. V lost 3 bases, J lost 1 base, and 7 bases stayed unmatched. The CDR3 is 16 amino acids. The CDR3 here is CASSQGGDLRTDTQYF. As DNA, the CDR3 is TGCGCCAGCAGCCAGGGGGGGGACCTTCGCACAGATACGCAGTATTTT.